One and the same sample provided the 4 T cell receptor beta chains below, sequenced in a study of T cells after posttransplantation cyclophosphamide (dated by TCRdb to about 2016). The receptor library was made with the immunoSEQ multiplex PCR assay. TCRdb holds this immuneACCESS table with in-frame rearrangements only. Some clones are missing; in checked studies, unresolved V genes explain under half, and the rest has no known cause. This sample contains 40,000 to 60,000 clones, none of which is a singleton. Of the sample, about 2.2% is held by the ten largest clones. The sample consisted of PBMCs. Source of these receptors: a man in his forties or fifties in good health, CMV-negative, and a related stem cell transplant donor.

This clone was counted at least ten times. The rearrangement joins TRBV6-5 to TRBJ2-5; 11 nucleotides align to TRBD2. V dropped 1 base and J dropped 5; count of bases not matched to a gene: 6. CDR3 size: 16 residues. Germline CDR1 MNHEY, CDR2 SVGAGI. Written as DNA, the CDR3 is TGTGCCAGCAGTTACTTTAGCGGGAGGGGGGACGAGACCCAGTACTTC. Translating gives CASSYFSGRGDETQYF.

In this sample, this clone turned up many times. Written as DNA, the CDR3 is TGTGCCTGGAGTCCAGGGGGCGCGGGTGAAAAACTGTTTTTT. It is translated as CAWSPGGAGEKLFF. This chain connects TRBV30 to TRBJ1-4, with 8 bases fitting TRBD1. The V and J ends lost 2 bases and 7 bases, in that order; junction bases with no gene match: 6. This CDR3 has 14 amino acids. Germline CDR1 and CDR2: GTSNPN and SVGIG (reference sequence). Filled out from reference TRBV30 and TRBJ1-4, the complete variable domain reads SQTIHQWPATLVQPVGSPLSLECTVEGTSNPNLYWYRQAAGRGLQLLFYSVGIGQISSEVPQNLSASRPQDRQFILSSKKLLLSDSGFYLCAWSPGGAGEKLFFGSGTQLSVL.

This clone appeared many times. V gene TRBV7-2 combines with J gene TRBJ1-5; D may be TRBD1 (6 bases). Germline V gene data show CDR1 as SGHTA and CDR2 as FQGNSA. V was clipped by 3 bases and J by 7 bases, with 13 bases between them. The CDR3 has 14 residues. The CDR3 reads CASSFTAGDQPQHF. The CDR3 DNA is TGTGCCAGCAGCTTCACCGCAGGGGACCAGCCCCAGCATTTT.

This clone was detected many times. The chain has TRBV6-6 and TRBJ2-2; D unclear. The CDR3 covers 16 residues. Germline CDR1 and CDR2: MNHNY and SVGAGI (reference sequence). Trimming took 2 bases from V and 0 from J, leaving 10 bases between them. The CDR3 region is CASSYQSIANTGELFF. Here the CDR3 DNA reads TGTGCCAGCAGTTACCAGTCGATCGCGAACACCGGGGAGCTGTTTTTT.